A selection of T cell receptor beta chains follows, all from one sample in a study of blood T cell repertoires in COVID-19. The repertoire was sequenced with immunoSEQ multiplex PCR; TCRdb's copy has only in-frame clones and lacks some. The data hold some 96,000 clones, with roughly 86% observed a single time. The sample taken for sequencing was peripheral blood. These receptors were obtained from a man aged 50 to 59 with acute or convalescent COVID-19. The CDR3 runs from the conserved cysteine through the conserved F or W. The order of the fields is CDR3 DNA, CDR3 protein, V gene, D gene, J gene, clone size. A D gene is named only where the DNA matches it firmly. Some rows have no size entry. The others give once, few or many, or a class for an expanded clone.

CDR3nt: TGTGCCAGCAGCCAAAGCGGGAGGGCCTACAATGAGCAGTTCTTC
CDR3aa: CASSQSGRAYNEQFF
v_gene: TRBV7-8
d_gene: TRBD2
j_gene: TRBJ2-1
abundance: NA

CDR3nt: TGTGCTAGTGGTTTGGGGACAGGGTATCTTGGCTACACCTTC
CDR3aa: CASGLGTGYLGYTF
v_gene: TRBV12-5
d_gene: TRBD1
j_gene: TRBJ1-2
abundance: NA

CDR3nt: TGTGCCAGCAGCCCTGCTACTACCGGACGGGGCGGGGAGCTGTTTTTT
CDR3aa: CASSPATTGRGGELFF
v_gene: TRBV7-2
d_gene: NA
j_gene: TRBJ2-2
abundance: NA

CDR3nt: TGTGCCAGTAGTATTATTGAGGGAGATACGCAGTATTTT
CDR3aa: CASSIIEGDTQYF
v_gene: TRBV19
d_gene: NA
j_gene: TRBJ2-3
abundance: NA

CDR3nt: TGTGCCAGTAGTATATCAGCGCTACGCACAGATACGCAGTATTTT
CDR3aa: CASSISALRTDTQYF
v_gene: TRBV19
d_gene: NA
j_gene: TRBJ2-3
abundance: NA

CDR3nt: TGTGCCAGCAGCTTAGCATCGGGTAGCCACAATGAGCAGTTCTTC
CDR3aa: CASSLASGSHNEQFF
v_gene: TRBV7-3
d_gene: NA
j_gene: TRBJ2-1
abundance: NA

CDR3nt: TGTGCCTGGAAGCGGAAGTGGGCGGGAAACACCGGGGAGCTGTTTTTT
CDR3aa: CAWKRKWAGNTGELFF
v_gene: TRBV30
d_gene: NA
j_gene: TRBJ2-2
abundance: NA

CDR3nt: TGCGCCAGCAGCTTGGCCCTAGCGGGTTACAATGAGCAGTTCTTC
CDR3aa: CASSLALAGYNEQFF
v_gene: TRBV5-1
d_gene: TRBD2
j_gene: TRBJ2-1
abundance: NA

CDR3nt: TGCGCCAGCAGCCCGACTAGCGGGAGTTCCTACGAGCAGTACTTC
CDR3aa: CASSPTSGSSYEQYF
v_gene: TRBV5-1
d_gene: TRBD2
j_gene: TRBJ2-7
abundance: NA

CDR3nt: TGTGCCAGCACAGGGGCAGAGACCCAGTACTTC
CDR3aa: CASTGAETQYF
v_gene: TRBV12-3/TRBV12-4
d_gene: NA
j_gene: TRBJ2-5
abundance: NA

CDR3nt: TGTGCCACCAGTGCCGGGGGAGGAGGTTACGAGCAGTACTTC
CDR3aa: CATSAGGGGYEQYF
v_gene: TRBV24-1
d_gene: NA
j_gene: TRBJ2-7
abundance: few

CDR3nt: TGTGCCAGCACCTACAGGGCCATTTCTGGCTATGGCTACACCTTC
CDR3aa: CASTYRAISGYGYTF
v_gene: TRBV5-5
d_gene: NA
j_gene: TRBJ1-2
abundance: NA

CDR3nt: TGTGCCAGCAGCATACTAGCTTCGGCCTACGAGCAGTACTTC
CDR3aa: CASSILASAYEQYF
v_gene: TRBV6-2/TRBV6-3
d_gene: NA
j_gene: TRBJ2-7
abundance: NA

CDR3nt: TGTGCCAGCAGCCAAGTGGGACTAGGGGGGGGGCTTGGGACCCAGTACTTC
CDR3aa: CASSQVGLGGGLGTQYF
v_gene: TRBV3-1/TRBV3-2
d_gene: TRBD2
j_gene: TRBJ2-5
abundance: NA

CDR3nt: TGTGCCAGCACCATTAAGGTACTAGCGGGAGTTGAGACCCAGTACTTC
CDR3aa: CASTIKVLAGVETQYF
v_gene: TRBV21-1
d_gene: NA
j_gene: TRBJ2-5
abundance: NA

CDR3nt: TGCGCCAGCAGTGACGGGGGGCCCCAGCATTTT
CDR3aa: CASSDGGPQHF
v_gene: TRBV10-2
d_gene: NA
j_gene: TRBJ1-5
abundance: NA

CDR3nt: TGTGCCAGCAGCTTAGTCCTACAGGTTGGGGAGAACACTGAAGCTTTCTTT
CDR3aa: CASSLVLQVGENTEAFF
v_gene: TRBV7-9
d_gene: NA
j_gene: TRBJ1-1
abundance: NA

CDR3nt: TGTGCCAGTAGATTATATGGGGCCGATGAAGCTTTCTTT
CDR3aa: CASRLYGADEAFF
v_gene: TRBV19
d_gene: NA
j_gene: TRBJ1-1
abundance: NA

CDR3nt: TGCGCCAGCAGTAACGAGGGAGGAACCGGGGAGCTGTTTTTT
CDR3aa: CASSNEGGTGELFF
v_gene: TRBV10-2
d_gene: NA
j_gene: TRBJ2-2
abundance: once

CDR3nt: TGTGCCAGCAGCCTTAACTACGAGCAGTACTTC
CDR3aa: CASSLNYEQYF
v_gene: TRBV14
d_gene: NA
j_gene: TRBJ2-7
abundance: NA